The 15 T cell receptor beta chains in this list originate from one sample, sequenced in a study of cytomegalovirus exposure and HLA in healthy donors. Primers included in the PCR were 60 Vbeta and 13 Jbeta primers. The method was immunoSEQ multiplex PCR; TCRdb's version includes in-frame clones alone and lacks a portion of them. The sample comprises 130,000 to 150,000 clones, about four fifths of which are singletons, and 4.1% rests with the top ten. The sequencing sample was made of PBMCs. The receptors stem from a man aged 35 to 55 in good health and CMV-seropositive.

The CDR3 spells CAIRGEVAEQYF. Written as DNA, the CDR3 is TGTGCCATCAGGGGGGAGGTAGCGGAGCAGTACTTC. The chain links TRBV10-3 to TRBJ2-7, with D tentatively TRBD2 (6 bases). The V end lost 6 bases, the J end lost 7 bases, and 13 bases lay between the germline ends. The germline V gene has CDR1 ENHRY and CDR2 SYGVKD. The CDR3 is 12 amino acids.

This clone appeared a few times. The chain's CDR3 is CSVSSGDYGYTF. The CDR3 coding sequence is TGCAGCGTGTCGTCAGGGGACTATGGCTACACCTTC. The chain has TRBV29-1 and TRBJ1-2, with a possible D match to TRBD1 (6 bases). The length of the CDR3 is 12 residues. CDR1 and CDR2 (germline): SQVTM, ANQGSEA. The V end lost 6 bases, the J end lost 3 bases, and 11 bases lay between the germline ends.

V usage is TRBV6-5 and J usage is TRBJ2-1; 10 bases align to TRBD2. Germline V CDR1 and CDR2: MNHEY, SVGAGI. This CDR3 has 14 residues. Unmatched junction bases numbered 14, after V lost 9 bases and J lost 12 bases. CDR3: CARVLYSGGSGQFF. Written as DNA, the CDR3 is TGTGCCAGGGTCCTATATAGCGGGGGGTCGGGGCAGTTCTTC.

This CDR3 is CASSFGAGAVEQYF. The CDR3 nucleotides are TGTGCCAGCAGCTTTGGGGCAGGGGCCGTTGAGCAGTACTTC. The rearrangement uses TRBV7-9 and TRBJ2-5; possibly TRBD1 for D (6 bases). V lost 3 bases and J 11 bases, leaving 19 bases between the germline ends. Germline V gives CDR1 SEHNR, CDR2 FQNEAQ (reference sequence). The CDR3 is made up of 14 amino acids. Full variable domain (rest looked up from reference TRBV7-9 and TRBJ2-5): DTGVSQNPRHKITKRGQNVTFRCDPISEHNRLYWYRQTLGQGPEFLTYFQNEAQLEKSRLLSDRFSAERPKGSFSTLEIQRTEQGDSAMYLCASSFGAGAVEQYFGPGTRLLVL.

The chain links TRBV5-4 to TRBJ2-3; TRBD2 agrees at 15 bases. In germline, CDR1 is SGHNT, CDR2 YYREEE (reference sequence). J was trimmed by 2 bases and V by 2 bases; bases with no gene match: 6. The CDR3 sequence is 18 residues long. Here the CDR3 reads CASSFGGLAGGITDTQYF. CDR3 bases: TGTGCCAGCAGCTTCGGTGGACTAGCGGGGGGGATCACAGATACGCAGTATTTT.

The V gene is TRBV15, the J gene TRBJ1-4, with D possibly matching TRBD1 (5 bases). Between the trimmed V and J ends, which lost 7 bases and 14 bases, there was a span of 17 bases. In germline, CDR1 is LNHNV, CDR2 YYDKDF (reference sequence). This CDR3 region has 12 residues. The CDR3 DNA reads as TGTGCCACCACCCCGGCGGGGGGAAAGCTGTTTTTT. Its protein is CATTPAGGKLFF. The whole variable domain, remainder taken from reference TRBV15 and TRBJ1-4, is DAMVIQNPRYQVTQFGKPVTLSCSQTLNHNVMYWYQQKSSQAPKLLFHYYDKDFNNEADTPDNFQSRRPNTSFCFLDIRSPGLGDTAMYLCATTPAGGKLFFGSGTQLSVL.

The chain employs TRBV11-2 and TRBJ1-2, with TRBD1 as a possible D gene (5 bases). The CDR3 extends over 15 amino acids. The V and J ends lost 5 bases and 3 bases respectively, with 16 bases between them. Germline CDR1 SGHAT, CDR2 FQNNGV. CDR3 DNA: TGTGCCAGCAGCCCCGGACGCTTCAGGGACTATGGCTACACCTTC. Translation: CASSPGRFRDYGYTF.

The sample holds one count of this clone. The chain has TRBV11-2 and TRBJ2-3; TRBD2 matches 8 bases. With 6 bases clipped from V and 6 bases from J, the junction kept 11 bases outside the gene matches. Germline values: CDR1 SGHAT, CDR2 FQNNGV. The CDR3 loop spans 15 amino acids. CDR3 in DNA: TGTGCCAGCAGTCTAAGCGGGGGATCTGCGGATACGCAGTATTTT. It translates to CASSLSGGSADTQYF.

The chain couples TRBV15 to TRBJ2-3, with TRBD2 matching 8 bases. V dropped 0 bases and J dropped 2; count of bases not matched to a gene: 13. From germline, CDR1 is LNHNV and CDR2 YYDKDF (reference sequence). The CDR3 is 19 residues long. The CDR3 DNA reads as TGTGCCACCAGCAGAGATATTTTGGTGGCGGGAGGATCCACAGATACGCAGTATTTT. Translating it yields CATSRDILVAGGSTDTQYF.

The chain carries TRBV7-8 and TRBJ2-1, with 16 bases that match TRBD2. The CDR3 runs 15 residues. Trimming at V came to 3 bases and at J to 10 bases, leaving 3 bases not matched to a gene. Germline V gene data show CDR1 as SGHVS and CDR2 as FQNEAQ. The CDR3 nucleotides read TGTGCCAGCAGCTTTCGGGGACTAGCGGGAGGGGAGCAGTTCTTC. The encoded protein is CASSFRGLAGGEQFF. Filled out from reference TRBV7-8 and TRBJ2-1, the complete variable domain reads GAGVSQSPRYKVAKRGQDVALRCDPISGHVSLFWYQQALGQGPEFLTYFQNEAQLDKSGLPSDRFFAERPEGSVSTLKIQRTQQEDSAVYLCASSFRGLAGGEQFFGPGTRLTVL.

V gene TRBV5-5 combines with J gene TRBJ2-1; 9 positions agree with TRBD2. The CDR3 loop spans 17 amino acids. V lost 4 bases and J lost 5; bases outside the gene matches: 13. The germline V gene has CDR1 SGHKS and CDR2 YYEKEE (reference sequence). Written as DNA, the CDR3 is TGTGCCAGCAGCCCACCGGGGTTGGCGGGGGGGAACAATGAGCAGTTCTTC. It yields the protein CASSPPGLAGGNNEQFF.

The CDR3: CASSQDRAPGGPDTQYF. The CDR3 nucleotides read TGCGCCAGCAGCCAAGATCGGGCTCCAGGGGGCCCAGATACGCAGTATTTT. V usage is TRBV4-3 and J usage is TRBJ2-3, with 8 nucleotides matching TRBD1. Germline CDR1 LGHNA, CDR2 YSLEER. This CDR3 comprises 17 residues. Trimming cost V 0 bases and J 4 bases; bases outside gene matches: 9.

CDR3 protein: CASSGTGAGNQPQHF. The CDR3, as DNA: TGTGCCAGCTCAGGCACAGGGGCAGGCAATCAGCCCCAGCATTTT. The V call is TRBV18, the J call TRBJ1-5; 7 positions agree with TRBD1. Germline V CDR1 and CDR2: KGHSH, LQKENI. The CDR3 extends over 15 amino acids. V was clipped by 5 bases and J by 2 bases; unmatched bases: 6.

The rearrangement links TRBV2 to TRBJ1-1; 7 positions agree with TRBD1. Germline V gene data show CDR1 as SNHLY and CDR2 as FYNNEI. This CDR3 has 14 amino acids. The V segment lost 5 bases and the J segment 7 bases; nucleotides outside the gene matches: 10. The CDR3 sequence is CASSPSTDRNEAFF. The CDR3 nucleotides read TGTGCCAGCAGTCCCAGCACGGACAGGAATGAAGCTTTCTTT.

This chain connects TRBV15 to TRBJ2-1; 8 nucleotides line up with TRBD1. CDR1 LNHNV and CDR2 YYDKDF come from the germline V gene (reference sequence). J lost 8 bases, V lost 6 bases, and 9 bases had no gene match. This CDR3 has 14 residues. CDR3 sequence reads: CATSSPYRGDEQFF. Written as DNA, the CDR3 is TGTGCCACCAGTAGCCCGTACAGGGGGGATGAGCAGTTCTTC.